Shown below are 9 T cell receptor beta chains from a single sample sequenced in a study of spatial heterogeneity in lung cancer. TCRdb re-called the 5' RACE reads with MiXCR, one entry per CDR3 protein. Of thousands of distinct CDR3 sequences listed, 5.4% are singletons. Time point: sample taken at primary tumor resection. The input material, whole RNA from tumor, nontumor lung or frozen PBMC, was sequenced unsorted. The sample here was PBMCs, taken at surgery. The receptor set was obtained from a male donor with early-stage non-small cell lung cancer.

There are many counts of this clonotype. The V gene is TRBV19, the J gene TRBJ1-2; D not resolved. This CDR3 contains 13 residues. V was pared by 6 bases and J by 4 bases, with 12 bases between. CDR1 and CDR2 (germline): LNHDA, SQIVND (reference sequence). CDR3 residues: CASRQVGSYGYTF. CDR3 bases: TGTGCCAGTAGGCAGGTCGGTAGCTATGGCTACACCTTC.

This clonotype was found many times. The chain uses TRBV7-7 and TRBJ2-5; D not resolved. Germline CDR1 is SSHAT and CDR2 is FNYEAQ (reference sequence). CDR3 length: 12 residues. The CDR3 loop is CASPPPLETQYF. The CDR3 bases are TGTGCTAGCCCCCCCCCTCTGGAGACCCAGTACTTC. The whole variable domain, filled in from reference TRBV7-7 and TRBJ2-5, reads GAGVSQSPRYKVTKRGQDVTLRCDPISSHATLYWYQQALGQGPEFLTYFNYEAQPDKSGLPSDRFSAERPEGSISTLTIQRTEQRDSAMYRCASPPPLETQYFGPGTRLLVL.

This clonotype showed up many times. The V and J genes are TRBV19 and TRBJ2-1, with TRBD1 as a possible D gene (5 bases). The CDR3 is 15 residues long. The V end lost 3 bases, the J end lost 5 bases, and 14 bases lay between the germline ends. Germline lookup yields CDR1 LNHDA and CDR2 SQIVND (reference sequence). The CDR3 coding sequence is TGTGCCAGTAGTATCCCCAGGGCCTATCACAATGAGCAGTTCTTC. Protein product: CASSIPRAYHNEQFF.

At least ten counts were recorded for this clonotype. This rearrangement joins TRBV10-2 to TRBJ2-3; 12 positions match TRBD2. CDR3 length: 15 amino acids. Germline assignment: CDR1 WSHSY and CDR2 SAAADI. Trimming at V came to 6 bases and at J to 5 bases, leaving 6 bases not matched to a gene. The CDR3 is CASRASGGAIDTQYF. CDR3 DNA: TGCGCCAGCAGAGCTAGCGGGGGGGCGATAGATACGCAGTATTTT.

In this sample, this clonotype turned up many times. V usage is TRBV11-2 and J usage is TRBJ1-2, with D unclear. CDR1 is SGHAT and CDR2 is FQNNGV in the germline V gene. Trimming removed 1 base at V and 6 bases at J, with 12 bases between. This CDR3 contains 14 residues. CDR3 nucleotide sequence: TGTGCCAGCAGCTTAGGGCTTCGGATAGATGGCTACACCTTC. Translating gives CASSLGLRIDGYTF. Supplemented by reference TRBV11-2 and TRBJ1-2, the full variable domain reads EAGVAQSPRYKIIEKRQSVAFWCNPISGHATLYWYQQILGQGPKLLIQFQNNGVVDDSQLPKDRFSAERLKGVDSTLKIQPAKLEDSAVYLCASSLGLRIDGYTFGSGTRLTVV.

At least ten counts were recorded for this clonotype. The chain recombines TRBV7-2 with TRBJ1-5; the D is unclear. CDR1 SGHTA and CDR2 FQGNSA come from the germline V gene. This CDR3 spans 15 amino acids. With 4 bases removed from V and 3 bases from J, the gap between germline ends came to 13 bases. The CDR3 bases are TGTGCCAGCAGCTCCCTTGGACGGGACAATCAGCCCCAGCATTTT. Protein sequence: CASSSLGRDNQPQHF.

The chain employs TRBV5-1 and TRBJ1-2; TRBD1 matches 7 bases. The CDR3 is 13 amino acids. Germline V gives CDR1 SGHRS, CDR2 YFSETQ. Germline trimming cut 4 bases from V and 8 bases from J; bases unmatched to any gene: 8. CDR3 nucleotide sequence: TGCGCCAGCAGCCCCCCACAGGGACAGGGCTACACCTTC. It specifies CASSPPQGQGYTF.

This clonotype was picked up many times. Compared with germline, one end of the junction differs, possibly owing to a read error. CDR3 residues: CVSSPGSTYNEQFF. DNA of the CDR3: TGTGTCAGCAGTCCGGGGTCCACCTACAATGAGCAGTTCTTC. The chain uses TRBV27 and TRBJ2-1, with D perhaps TRBD2 (5 bases). The CDR3 extends over 14 amino acids. CDR1 MNHEY and CDR2 SMNVEV come from the germline V gene (reference sequence).

This clonotype was recorded at least ten times. The chain is built from TRBV27 and TRBJ2-7; TRBD2 agrees at 10 bases. CDR3 length: 15 residues. The V gene's germline CDR1 is MNHEY and CDR2 SMNVEV (reference sequence). The J segment lost 2 bases and the V segment lost 5 bases, leaving 6 bases of the junction unmatched. CDR3 DNA sequence: TGTGCCAGCAGTCAGACTAGCGGGTTTACCTACGAGCAGTACTTC. This gives the protein CASSQTSGFTYEQYF.